These 4 T cell receptor beta chains were all obtained from the same sample, sequenced in a study of blood T cells in healthy people across ages. Alongside a J-beta primer mix, a sample-barcoded 5' primer served in a second PCR lasting about 7 to 12 cycles. TCRdb reanalysed the 5' RACE reads using MiXCR and keeps one entry per CDR3 protein. Of around 870,000 distinct CDR3 sequences in the sample, around 28% were seen once. The sequenced sample was blood. Source of these receptors: a woman of 80 years or more in good health.

This clonotype has a count of ten or more. This chain joins TRBV5-6 and TRBJ2-5; a weak D match, TRBD1 (5 bases). CDR1 and CDR2 (germline): SGHDT, YYEEEE. CDR3 size: 14 residues. V shed 4 bases and J shed 5 bases, with 15 bases lying between them. This chain's CDR3 is CASSRWAGQETQYF. The CDR3 DNA reads as TGTGCCAGCAGCAGGTGGGCAGGGCAGGAGACCCAGTACTTC.

To note about this clonotype: One end of the junction varies from germline; a read error may be responsible. The chain employs TRBV12-3 or TRBV12-4 and TRBJ2-3, with D possibly being TRBD1 (5 bases). This CDR3 comprises 13 residues. The DNA for the CDR3 is TGTGCCAGCCTCACGACGAGCACAGGTACGCAGTATTTT. Encoded protein: CASLTTSTGTQYF.

V usage is TRBV20-1 and J usage is TRBJ2-7; TRBD2 matches 10 bases. The germline CDR1 and CDR2 sequences are DFQATT and SNEGSKA (reference sequence). Trimming cost V 4 bases and J 4 bases; bases outside gene matches: 10. The CDR3 sequence is 15 residues long. CDR3 bases: TGCAGTGCTAAGTCTCTAGCGGGGGACGCATACGAGCAGTACTTC. It yields the protein CSAKSLAGDAYEQYF.

In regard to this clonotype: With a much larger clone just one base away, this may be a read error. The chain carries TRBV6-5 and TRBJ2-1; TRBD2 aligns across 7 bases. There are 16 residues in the CDR3. The V segment lost 5 bases and the J segment 7 bases; nucleotides outside the gene matches: 14. Germline lookup yields CDR1 MNHEY and CDR2 SVGAGI. The chain's CDR3 is CASSTENTGRVNEQFF. CDR3 nucleotides: TGTGCCAGCAGTACCGAGAATACGGGGAGGGTAAATGAGCAGTTCTTC.